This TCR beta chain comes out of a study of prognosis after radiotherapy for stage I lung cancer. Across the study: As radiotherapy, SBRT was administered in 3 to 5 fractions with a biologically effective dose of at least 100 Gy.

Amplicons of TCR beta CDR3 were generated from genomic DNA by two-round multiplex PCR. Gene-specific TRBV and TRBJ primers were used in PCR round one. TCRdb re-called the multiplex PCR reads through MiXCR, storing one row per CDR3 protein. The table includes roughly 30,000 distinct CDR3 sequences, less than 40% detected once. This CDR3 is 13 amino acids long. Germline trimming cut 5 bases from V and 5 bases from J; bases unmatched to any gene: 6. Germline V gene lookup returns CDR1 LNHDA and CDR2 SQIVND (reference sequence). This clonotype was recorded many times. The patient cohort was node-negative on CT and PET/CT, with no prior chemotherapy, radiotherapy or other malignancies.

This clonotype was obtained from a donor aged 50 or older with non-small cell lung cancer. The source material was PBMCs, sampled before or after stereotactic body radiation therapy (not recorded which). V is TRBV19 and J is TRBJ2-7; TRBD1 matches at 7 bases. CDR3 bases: TGTGCCAGTAGTCATGACAGGGACCACGAGCAGTACTTC. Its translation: CASSHDRDHEQYF.